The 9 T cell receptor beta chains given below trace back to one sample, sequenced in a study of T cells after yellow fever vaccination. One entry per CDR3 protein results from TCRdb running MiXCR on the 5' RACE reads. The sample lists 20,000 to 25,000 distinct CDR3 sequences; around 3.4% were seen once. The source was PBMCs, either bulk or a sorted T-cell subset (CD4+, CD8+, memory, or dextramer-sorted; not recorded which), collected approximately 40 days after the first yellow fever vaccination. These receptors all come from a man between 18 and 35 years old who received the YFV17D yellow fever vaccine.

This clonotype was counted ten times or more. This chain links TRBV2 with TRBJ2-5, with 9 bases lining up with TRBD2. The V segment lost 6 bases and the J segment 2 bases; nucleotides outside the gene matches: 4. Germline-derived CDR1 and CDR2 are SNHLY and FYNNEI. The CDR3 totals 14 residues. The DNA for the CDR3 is TGTGCCAGCAGGAAGCTAGCGGGACAAGAGACCCAGTACTTC. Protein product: CASRKLAGQETQYF.

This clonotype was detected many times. The CDR3 is CASSLAQGDSPLHF. In DNA, the CDR3 is TGTGCCAGCAGCTTAGCACAGGGTGATTCACCCCTCCACTTT. The chain joins TRBV5-5 to TRBJ1-6, with a tentative D call TRBD1 (6 bases). Germline lookup yields CDR1 SGHKS and CDR2 YYEKEE (reference sequence). The CDR3 length is 14 residues. V was clipped by 2 bases and J by 8 bases, with 11 bases between them. The full variable domain, completed using reference TRBV5-5 and TRBJ1-6, is DAGVTQSPTHLIKTRGQQVTLRCSPISGHKSVSWYQQVLGQGPQFIFQYYEKEERGRGNFPDRFSARQFPNYSSELNVNALLLGDSALYLCASSLAQGDSPLHFGNGTRLTVT.

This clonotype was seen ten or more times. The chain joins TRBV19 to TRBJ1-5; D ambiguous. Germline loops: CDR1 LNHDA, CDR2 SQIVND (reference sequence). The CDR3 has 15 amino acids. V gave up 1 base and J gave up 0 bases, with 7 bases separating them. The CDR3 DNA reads TGTGCCAGTAGTATAGGGGCCCATAGCAATCAGCCCCAGCATTTT. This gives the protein CASSIGAHSNQPQHF.

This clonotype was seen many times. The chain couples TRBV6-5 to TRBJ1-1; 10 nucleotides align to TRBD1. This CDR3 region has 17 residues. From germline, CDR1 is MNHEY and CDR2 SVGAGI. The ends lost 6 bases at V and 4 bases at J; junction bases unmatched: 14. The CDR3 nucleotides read TGTGCCAGCAGAGTGACAGGGGGCTCGGGTTGGGTCACTGAAGCTTTCTTT. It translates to CASRVTGGSGWVTEAFF.

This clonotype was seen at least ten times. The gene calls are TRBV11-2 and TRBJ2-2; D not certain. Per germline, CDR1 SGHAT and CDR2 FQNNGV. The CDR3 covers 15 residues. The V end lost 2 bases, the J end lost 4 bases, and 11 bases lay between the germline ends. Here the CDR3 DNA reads TGTGCCAGCAGCTTAACGTCAGTTCGCACCGGGGAGCTGTTTTTT. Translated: CASSLTSVRTGELFF.

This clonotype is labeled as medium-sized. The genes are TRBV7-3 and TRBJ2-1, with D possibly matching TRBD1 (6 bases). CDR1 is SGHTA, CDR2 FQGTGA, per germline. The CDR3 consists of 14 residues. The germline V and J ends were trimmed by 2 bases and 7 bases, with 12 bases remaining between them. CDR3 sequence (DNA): TGTGCCAGCAGCTTATATTCCAGGGGAAATGAGCAGTTCTTC. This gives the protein CASSLYSRGNEQFF.

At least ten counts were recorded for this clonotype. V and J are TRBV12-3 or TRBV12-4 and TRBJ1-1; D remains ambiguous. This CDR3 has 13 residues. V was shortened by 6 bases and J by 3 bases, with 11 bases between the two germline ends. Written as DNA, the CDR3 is TGTGCCAGCAGACCGGGAGTGGACACTGAAGCTTTCTTT. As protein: CASRPGVDTEAFF.

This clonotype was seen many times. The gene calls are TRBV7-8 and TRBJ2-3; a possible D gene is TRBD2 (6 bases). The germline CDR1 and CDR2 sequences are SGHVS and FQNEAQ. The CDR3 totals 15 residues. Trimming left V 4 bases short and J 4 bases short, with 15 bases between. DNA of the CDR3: TGTGCCAGCAGCTCTAGGACTAATTTGGCAGATACGCAGTATTTT. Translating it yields CASSSRTNLADTQYF.

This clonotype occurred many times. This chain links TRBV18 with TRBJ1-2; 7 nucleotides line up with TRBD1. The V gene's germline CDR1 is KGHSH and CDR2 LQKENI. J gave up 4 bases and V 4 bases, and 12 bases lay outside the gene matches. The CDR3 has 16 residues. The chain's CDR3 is CASSQNADGTAYGYTF. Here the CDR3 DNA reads TGTGCCAGCTCACAGAACGCGGACGGGACAGCCTATGGCTACACCTTC. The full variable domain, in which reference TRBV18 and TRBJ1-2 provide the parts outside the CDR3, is NAGVMQNPRHLVRRRGQEARLRCSPMKGHSHVYWYRQLPEEGLKFMVYLQKENIIDESGMPKERFSAEFPKEGPSILRIQQVVRGDSAAYFCASSQNADGTAYGYTFGSGTRLTVV.